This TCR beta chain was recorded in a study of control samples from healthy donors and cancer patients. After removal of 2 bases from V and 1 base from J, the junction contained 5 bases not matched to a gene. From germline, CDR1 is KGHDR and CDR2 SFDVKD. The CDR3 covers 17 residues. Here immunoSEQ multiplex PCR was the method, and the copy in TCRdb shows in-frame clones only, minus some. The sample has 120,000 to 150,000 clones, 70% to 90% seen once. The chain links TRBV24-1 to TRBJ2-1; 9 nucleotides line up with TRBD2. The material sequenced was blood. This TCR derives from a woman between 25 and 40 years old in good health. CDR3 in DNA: TGTGCCACCAGTGATTATGGCGGGAGGGGATCCTACAATGAGCAGTTCTTC. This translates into CATSDYGGRGSYNEQFF.